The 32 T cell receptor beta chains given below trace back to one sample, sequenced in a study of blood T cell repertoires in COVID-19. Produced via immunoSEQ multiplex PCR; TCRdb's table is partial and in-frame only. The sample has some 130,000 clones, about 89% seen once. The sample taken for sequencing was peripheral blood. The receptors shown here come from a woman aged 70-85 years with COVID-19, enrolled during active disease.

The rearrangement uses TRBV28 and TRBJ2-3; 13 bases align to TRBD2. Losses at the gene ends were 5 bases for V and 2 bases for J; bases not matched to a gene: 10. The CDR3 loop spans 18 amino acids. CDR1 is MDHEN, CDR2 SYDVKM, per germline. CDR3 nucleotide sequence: TGTGCCAGCAGTCCGCTAGGACTAGCGGGGGTCTTCACAGATACGCAGTATTTT. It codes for CASSPLGLAGVFTDTQYF. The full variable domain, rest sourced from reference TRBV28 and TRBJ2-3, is DVKVTQSSRYLVKRTGEKVFLECVQDMDHENMFWYRQDPGLGLRLIYFSYDVKMKEKGDIPEGYSVSREKKERFSLILESASTNQTSMYLCASSPLGLAGVFTDTQYFGPGTRLTVL.

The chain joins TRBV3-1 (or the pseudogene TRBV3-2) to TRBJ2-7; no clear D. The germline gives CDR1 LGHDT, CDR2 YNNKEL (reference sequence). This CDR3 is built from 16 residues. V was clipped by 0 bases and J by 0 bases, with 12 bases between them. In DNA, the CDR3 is TGTGCCAGCAGCCAAGAATCTGTGCGGAGCTCCTACGAGCAGTACTTC. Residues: CASSQESVRSSYEQYF.

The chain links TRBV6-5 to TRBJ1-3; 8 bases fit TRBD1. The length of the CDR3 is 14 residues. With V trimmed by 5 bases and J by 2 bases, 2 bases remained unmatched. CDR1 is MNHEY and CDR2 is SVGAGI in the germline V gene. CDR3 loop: CASSPTGAGNTIYF. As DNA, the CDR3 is TGTGCCAGCAGTCCGACAGGGGCTGGAAACACCATATATTTT.

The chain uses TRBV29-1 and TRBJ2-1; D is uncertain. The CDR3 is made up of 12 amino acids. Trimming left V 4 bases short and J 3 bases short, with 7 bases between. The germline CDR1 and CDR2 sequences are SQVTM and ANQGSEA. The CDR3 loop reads CSVGSDYNEQFF. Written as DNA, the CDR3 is TGCAGCGTTGGGTCAGACTACAATGAGCAGTTCTTC.

CDR3 protein: CASSVVSSGTDTQYF. The CDR3 nucleotides are TGTGCCAGCAGCGTAGTATCGTCTGGCACAGATACGCAGTATTTT. The chain carries TRBV9 and TRBJ2-3; D is unresolved. This CDR3 is 15 amino acids long. V lost 0 bases to trimming and J lost 1 base, with 9 bases between them. Germline V CDR1 and CDR2: SGDLS, YYNGEE.

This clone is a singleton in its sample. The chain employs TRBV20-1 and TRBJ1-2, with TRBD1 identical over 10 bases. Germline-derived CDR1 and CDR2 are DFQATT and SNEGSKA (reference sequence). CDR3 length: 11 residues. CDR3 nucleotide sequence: TGCAGGGGACAGGGGCGAGTTGGCTACACCTTC. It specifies CRGQGRVGYTF.

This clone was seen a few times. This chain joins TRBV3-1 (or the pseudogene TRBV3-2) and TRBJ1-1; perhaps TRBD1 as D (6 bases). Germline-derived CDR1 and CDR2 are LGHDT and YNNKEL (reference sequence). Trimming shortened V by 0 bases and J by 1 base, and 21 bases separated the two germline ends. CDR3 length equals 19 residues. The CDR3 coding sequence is TGTGCCAGCAGCCAAGATCCATCGTTAGCAGGGGCAGGGAACACTGAAGCTTTCTTT. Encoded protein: CASSQDPSLAGAGNTEAFF.

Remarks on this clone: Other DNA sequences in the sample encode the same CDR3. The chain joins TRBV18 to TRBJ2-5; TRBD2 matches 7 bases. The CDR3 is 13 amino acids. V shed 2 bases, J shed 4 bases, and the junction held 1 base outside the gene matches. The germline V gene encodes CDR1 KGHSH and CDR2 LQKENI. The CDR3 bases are TGTGCCAGCTCACCAGGGAGGGCAGAGACCCAGTACTTC. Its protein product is CASSPGRAETQYF.

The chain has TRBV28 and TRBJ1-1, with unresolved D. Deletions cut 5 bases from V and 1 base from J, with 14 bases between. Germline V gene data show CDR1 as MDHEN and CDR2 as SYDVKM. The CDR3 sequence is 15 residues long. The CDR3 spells CASSDAALGNTEAFF. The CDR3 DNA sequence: TGTGCCAGCAGTGATGCAGCCCTAGGGAACACTGAAGCTTTCTTT. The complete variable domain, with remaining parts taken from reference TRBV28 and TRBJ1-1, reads DVKVTQSSRYLVKRTGEKVFLECVQDMDHENMFWYRQDPGLGLRLIYFSYDVKMKEKGDIPEGYSVSREKKERFSLILESASTNQTSMYLCASSDAALGNTEAFFGQGTRLTVV.

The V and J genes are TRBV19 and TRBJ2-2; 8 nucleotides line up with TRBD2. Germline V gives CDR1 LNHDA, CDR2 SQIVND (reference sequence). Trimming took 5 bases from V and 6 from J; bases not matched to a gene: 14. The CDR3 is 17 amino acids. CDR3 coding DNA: TGTGCCAGTAGTGTATACGGGACTAGAGTGCTCCCCGGGGAGCTGTTTTTT. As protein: CASSVYGTRVLPGELFF.

CDR3 sequence: CASGLATSNEKLFF. CDR3 DNA sequence: TGTGCCAGCGGGTTAGCCACCTCTAATGAAAAACTGTTTTTT. The chain links TRBV2 to TRBJ1-4, with no clear D. The germline CDR1 and CDR2 sequences are SNHLY and FYNNEI. The CDR3 loop spans 14 amino acids. V lost 8 bases and J lost 3, with 13 bases in between.

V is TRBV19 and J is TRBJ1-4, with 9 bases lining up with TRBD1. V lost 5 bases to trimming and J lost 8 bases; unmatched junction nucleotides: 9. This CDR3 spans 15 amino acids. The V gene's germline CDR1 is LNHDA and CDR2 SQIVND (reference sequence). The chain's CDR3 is CASSPKQGAREKLFF. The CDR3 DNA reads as TGTGCCAGTAGTCCGAAACAGGGGGCTCGGGAAAAACTGTTTTTT.

The CDR3 region has the DNA TGTGCCAGCAGCCCGGGGGACAGGTCTACCTATGGCTACACCTTC. Encoded protein: CASSPGDRSTYGYTF. The chain uses TRBV7-2 and TRBJ1-2; 8 bases are shared with TRBD1. The CDR3 runs 15 residues. V lost 5 bases and J lost 4; bases outside the gene matches: 9. Germline V gene lookup returns CDR1 SGHTA and CDR2 FQGNSA.

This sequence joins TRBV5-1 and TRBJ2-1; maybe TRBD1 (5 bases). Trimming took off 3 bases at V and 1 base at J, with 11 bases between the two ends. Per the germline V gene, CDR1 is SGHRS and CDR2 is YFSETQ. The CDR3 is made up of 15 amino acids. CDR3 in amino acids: CASSSTGDSYNEQFF. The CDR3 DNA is TGCGCCAGCAGCTCCACAGGAGATTCCTACAATGAGCAGTTCTTC.

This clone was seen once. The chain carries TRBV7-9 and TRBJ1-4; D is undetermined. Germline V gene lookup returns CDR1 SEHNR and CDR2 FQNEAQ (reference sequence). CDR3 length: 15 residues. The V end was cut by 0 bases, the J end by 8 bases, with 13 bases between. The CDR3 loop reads CASSLAFGVVEKLFF. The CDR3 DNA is TGTGCCAGCAGCTTAGCTTTCGGGGTTGTCGAAAAACTGTTTTTT.

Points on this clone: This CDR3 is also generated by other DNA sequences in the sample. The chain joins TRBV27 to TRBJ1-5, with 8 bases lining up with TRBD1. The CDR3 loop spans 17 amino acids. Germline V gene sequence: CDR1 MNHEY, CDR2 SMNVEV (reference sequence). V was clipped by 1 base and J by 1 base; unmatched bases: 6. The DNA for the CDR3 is TGTGCCAGCAGTTTATATCCCCCAGGGGGCAGCAATCAGCCCCAGCATTTT. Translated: CASSLYPPGGSNQPQHF.

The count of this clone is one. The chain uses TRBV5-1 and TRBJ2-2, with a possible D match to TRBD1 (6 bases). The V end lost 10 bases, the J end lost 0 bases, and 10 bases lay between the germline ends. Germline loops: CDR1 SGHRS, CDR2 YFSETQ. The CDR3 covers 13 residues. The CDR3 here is CAVQGANTGELFF. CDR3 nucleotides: TGCGCCGTACAGGGCGCGAACACCGGGGAGCTGTTTTTT.

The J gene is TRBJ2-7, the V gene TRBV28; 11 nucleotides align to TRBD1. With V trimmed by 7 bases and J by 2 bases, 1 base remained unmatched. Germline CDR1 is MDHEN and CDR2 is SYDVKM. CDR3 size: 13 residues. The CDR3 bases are TGTGCCAGCAAGGGACAGGGGGCCTACGAGCAGTACTTC. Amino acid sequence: CASKGQGAYEQYF.

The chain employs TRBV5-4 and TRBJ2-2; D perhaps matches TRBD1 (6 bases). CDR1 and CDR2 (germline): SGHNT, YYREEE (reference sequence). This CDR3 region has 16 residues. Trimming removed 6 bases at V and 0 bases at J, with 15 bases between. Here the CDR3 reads CASKVGGPSNTGELFF. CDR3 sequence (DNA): TGTGCCAGCAAGGTAGGGGGACCCTCGAACACCGGGGAGCTGTTTTTT. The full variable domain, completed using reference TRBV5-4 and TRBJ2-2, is ETGVTQSPTHLIKTRGQQVTLRCSSQSGHNTVSWYQQALGQGPQFIFQYYREEENGRGNFPPRFSGLQFPNYSSELNVNALELDDSALYLCASKVGGPSNTGELFFGEGSRLTVL.

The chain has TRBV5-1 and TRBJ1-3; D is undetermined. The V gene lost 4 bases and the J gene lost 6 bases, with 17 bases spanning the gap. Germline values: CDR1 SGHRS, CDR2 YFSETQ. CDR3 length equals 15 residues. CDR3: CASSIRPGEANTIYF. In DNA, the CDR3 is TGCGCCAGCAGCATTCGGCCCGGGGAGGCAAACACCATATATTTT.

The CDR3 DNA reads as TGTGCCAGCAGCCCGCGGACAGGGAACAATGAGCAGTTCTTC. It is translated as CASSPRTGNNEQFF. The V call is TRBV3-1 (or the pseudogene TRBV3-2), the J call TRBJ2-1; 8 nucleotides match TRBD1. The CDR3 runs 14 residues. CDR1 is LGHDT, CDR2 YNNKEL, per germline (reference sequence). V gave up 4 bases and J gave up 5 bases; unmatched junction bases: 4.

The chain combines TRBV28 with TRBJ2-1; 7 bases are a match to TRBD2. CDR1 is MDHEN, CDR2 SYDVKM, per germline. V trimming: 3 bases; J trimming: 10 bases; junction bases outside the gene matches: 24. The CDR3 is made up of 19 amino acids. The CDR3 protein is CASSFLWRSGITGGMEQFF. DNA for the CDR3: TGTGCCAGCAGTTTCCTGTGGAGAAGCGGGATTACTGGAGGTATGGAGCAGTTCTTC.

The CDR3 is CAITSDRIYGYTF. As DNA, the CDR3 is TGTGCCATCACCTCGGACAGGATCTATGGCTACACCTTC. The V gene is TRBV10-3, the J gene TRBJ1-2; TRBD1 aligns across 7 bases. The CDR3 has 13 amino acids. The germline gives CDR1 ENHRY, CDR2 SYGVKD. V gave up 7 bases and J gave up 4 bases; unmatched junction bases: 6.

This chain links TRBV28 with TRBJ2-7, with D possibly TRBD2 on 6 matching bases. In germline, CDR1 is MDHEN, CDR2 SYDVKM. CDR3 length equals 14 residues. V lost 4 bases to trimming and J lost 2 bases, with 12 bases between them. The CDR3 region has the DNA TGTGCCAGCAGTTCCTCCTGGGGGGCCTACGAGCAGTACTTC. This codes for CASSSSWGAYEQYF.

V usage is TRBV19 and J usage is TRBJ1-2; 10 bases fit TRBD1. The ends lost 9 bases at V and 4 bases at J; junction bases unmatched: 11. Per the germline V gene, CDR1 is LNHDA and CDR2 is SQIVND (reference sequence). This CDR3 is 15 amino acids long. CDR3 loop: CASTTQTGGSYGYTF. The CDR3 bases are TGTGCCAGCACCACCCAGACAGGGGGCTCCTATGGCTACACCTTC.

Written as DNA, the CDR3 is TGTGCCAGCAGTGACTTGACTAGCGGGGGGTCAGATACGCAGTATTTT. The encoded protein is CASSDLTSGGSDTQYF. This chain joins TRBV2 and TRBJ2-3, with 13 nucleotides matching TRBD2. The V segment lost 3 bases and the J segment 4 bases; nucleotides outside the gene matches: 4. CDR1 and CDR2 from the germline V gene are SNHLY and FYNNEI. The CDR3 totals 16 residues.

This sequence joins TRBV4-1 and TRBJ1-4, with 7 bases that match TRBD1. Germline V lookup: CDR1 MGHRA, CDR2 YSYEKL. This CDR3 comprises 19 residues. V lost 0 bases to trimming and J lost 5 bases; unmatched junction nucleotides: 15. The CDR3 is CASSQEGARTGLSNEKLFF. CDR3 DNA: TGCGCCAGCAGCCAAGAAGGGGCGAGGACAGGCCTGTCGAATGAAAAACTGTTTTTT.

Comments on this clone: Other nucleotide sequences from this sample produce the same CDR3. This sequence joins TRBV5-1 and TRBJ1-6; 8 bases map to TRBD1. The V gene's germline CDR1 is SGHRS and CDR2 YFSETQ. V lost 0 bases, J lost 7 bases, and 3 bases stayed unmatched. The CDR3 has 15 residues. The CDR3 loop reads CASSLDGQGNSPLHF. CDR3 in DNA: TGCGCCAGCAGCTTGGACGGACAGGGCAATTCACCCCTCCACTTT. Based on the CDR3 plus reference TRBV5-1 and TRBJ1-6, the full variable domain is KAGVTQTPRYLIKTRGQQVTLSCSPISGHRSVSWYQQTPGQGLQFLFEYFSETQRNKGNFPGRFSGRQFSNSRSEMNVSTLELGDSALYLCASSLDGQGNSPLHFGNGTRLTVT.

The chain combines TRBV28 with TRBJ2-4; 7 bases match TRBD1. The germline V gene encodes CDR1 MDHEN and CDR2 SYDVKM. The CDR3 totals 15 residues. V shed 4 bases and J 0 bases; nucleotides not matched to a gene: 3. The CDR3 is CASSSYRGAKNIQYF. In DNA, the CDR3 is TGTGCCAGCAGTTCCTACAGGGGAGCCAAAAACATTCAGTACTTC.

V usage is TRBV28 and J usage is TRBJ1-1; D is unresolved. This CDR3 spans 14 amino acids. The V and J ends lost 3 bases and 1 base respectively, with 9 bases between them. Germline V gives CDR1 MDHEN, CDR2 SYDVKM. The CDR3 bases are TGTGCCAGCAGTTTCCCAGGATCGAACACTGAAGCTTTCTTT. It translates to CASSFPGSNTEAFF.

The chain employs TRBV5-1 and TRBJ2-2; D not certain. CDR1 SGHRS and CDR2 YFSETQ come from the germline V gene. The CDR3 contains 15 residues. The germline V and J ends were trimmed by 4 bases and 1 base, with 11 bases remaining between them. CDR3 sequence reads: CASSTHRGNTGELFF. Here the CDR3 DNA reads TGCGCCAGCAGCACCCATCGAGGGAACACCGGGGAGCTGTTTTTT.

The CDR3 coding sequence is TGTGCCAGCAGGCCAACCCGGGACACCTTAGTTGCAACTAATGAAAAACTGTTTTTT. As protein: CASRPTRDTLVATNEKLFF. This rearrangement joins TRBV28 to TRBJ1-4; TRBD1 is a possible D gene (6 bases). The CDR3 is 19 amino acids. V gave up 6 bases and J gave up 0 bases, with 23 bases separating them. Germline values: CDR1 MDHEN, CDR2 SYDVKM.